This T cell receptor (beta chain) comes out of a study of blood T cell repertoires in COVID-19. Study context: Nucleic acid was either cDNA or gDNA, and it came from T cells, B-cell-depleted T cells, or PBMCs.

Clones were sequenced by immunoSEQ multiplex PCR, and TCRdb holds only the in-frame ones, with some missing. Of 100,000 or so clones in the sample, around nine tenths were seen once. The CDR3 runs to 11 residues. Germline lookup yields CDR1 LNHDA and CDR2 SQIVND (reference sequence). Trimming removed 5 bases at V and 7 bases at J, with 8 bases between. The material sequenced was peripheral blood. This chain uses TRBV19 with TRBJ1-1; no clear D gene. This receptor was obtained from a man between 70 and 80 years old with acute or convalescent COVID-19. This CDR3 reads CASSVRYEAFF. In DNA form, the CDR3 reads TGTGCCAGTAGTGTCCGGTATGAAGCTTTCTTT. Supplemented by reference TRBV19 and TRBJ1-1, the full variable domain reads DGGITQSPKYLFRKEGQNVTLSCEQNLNHDAMYWYRQDPGQGLRLIYYSQIVNDFQKGDIAEGYSVSREKKESFPLTVTSAQKNPTAFYLCASSVRYEAFFGQGTRLTVV.